At least ten counts were recorded for the clone carrying this T cell receptor (beta chain). The target antigen is unknown. Time point meaning: sample taken at primary tumor resection. The sample is drawn from a study of spatial heterogeneity in lung cancer. Study-level findings and limits: The study found that expanded intratumoral alpha and beta TCR counts tracked tumor mutation counts.

TCRdb recomputed calls from the 5' RACE reads with MiXCR, one row per CDR3 protein. This sample has approximately 20,000 distinct CDR3 sequences, with approximately 2.8% found just once. Germline CDR1 LGHNA, CDR2 YSLEER. Trimming removed 3 bases from V and 2 bases from J, with 21 bases in between. The CDR3 spans 18 residues. V gene TRBV4-3 combines with J gene TRBJ2-3; the D gene is possibly TRBD1 (5 bases). The clonotype originates from a male donor with early-stage non-small cell lung cancer. The sample was lung tumor tissue, taken at surgery. For the CDR3, the DNA is TGCGCCAGCAGCCACCCCGAACGACGGACAACACACACAGATACGCAGTATTTT. It is translated as CASSHPERRTTHTDTQYF.